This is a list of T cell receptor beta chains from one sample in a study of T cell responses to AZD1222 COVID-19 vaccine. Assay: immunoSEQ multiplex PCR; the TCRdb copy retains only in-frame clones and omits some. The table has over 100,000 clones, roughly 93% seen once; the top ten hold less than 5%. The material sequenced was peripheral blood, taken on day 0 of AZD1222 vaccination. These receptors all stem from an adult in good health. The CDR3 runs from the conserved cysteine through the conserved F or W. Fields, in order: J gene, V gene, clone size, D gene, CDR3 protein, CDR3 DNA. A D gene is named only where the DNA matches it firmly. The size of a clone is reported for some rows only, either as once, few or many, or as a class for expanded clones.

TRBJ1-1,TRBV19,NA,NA,CASSMATGDGTEAFF,TGTGCCAGTAGTATGGCCACCGGGGACGGGACTGAAGCTTTCTTT
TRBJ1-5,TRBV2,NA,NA,CASSEWGAGQPQHF,TGTGCCAGCAGTGAATGGGGGGCCGGGCAGCCCCAGCATTTT
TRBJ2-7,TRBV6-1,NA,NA,CASSEALVGGYEQYF,TGTGCCAGCAGTGAAGCGCTTGTGGGCGGCTACGAGCAGTACTTC
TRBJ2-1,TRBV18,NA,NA,CASSPRDGYNEQFF,TGTGCCAGCTCACCGAGGGACGGGTACAATGAGCAGTTCTTC
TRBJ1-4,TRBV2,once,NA,CASRGDVTSNEKLFF,TGTGCCAGCAGGGGGGACGTAACAAGTAATGAAAAACTGTTTTTT
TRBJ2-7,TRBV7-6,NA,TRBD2,CASSYRRMRRLAWEQYF,TGTGCCAGCAGTTACCGGAGGATGAGACGACTAGCTTGGGAGCAGTACTTC
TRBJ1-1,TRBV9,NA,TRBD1,CASSRTGGSLNTEAFF,TGTGCCAGCAGCCGTACAGGGGGCTCCTTGAACACTGAAGCTTTCTTT
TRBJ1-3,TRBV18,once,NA,CASSLADTGNTIYF,TGTGCCAGCTCACTAGCCGACACTGGAAACACCATATATTTT
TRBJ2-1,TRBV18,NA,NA,CASSPGLVLGNEQFF,TGTGCCAGCTCACCGGGACTGGTTTTGGGGAATGAGCAGTTCTTC
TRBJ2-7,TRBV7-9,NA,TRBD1,CASSSGPTGEQYF,TGTGCCAGCAGCTCGGGACCGACAGGGGAGCAGTACTTC
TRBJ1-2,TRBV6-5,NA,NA,CASNQGGGYTF,TGTGCCAGCAACCAGGGCGGCGGCTACACCTTC
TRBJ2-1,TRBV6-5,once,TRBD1,CASSGQDYNEQFF,TGTGCCAGCTCGGGACAGGATTACAATGAGCAGTTCTTC
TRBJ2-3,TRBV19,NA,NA,CASRGPRLTDTQYF,TGTGCCAGTAGGGGACCGCGACTCACAGATACGCAGTATTTT
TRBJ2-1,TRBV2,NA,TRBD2,CASTRLAVPEQFF,TGTGCCAGCACCAGACTAGCGGTCCCCGAGCAGTTCTTC
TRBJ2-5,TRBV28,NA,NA,CASRRGRETQYF,TGTGCCAGCAGGCGGGGAAGGGAGACCCAGTACTTC
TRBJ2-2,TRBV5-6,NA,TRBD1,CASSLGFGTDRSGELFF,TGTGCCAGCAGCTTGGGCTTTGGGACAGACCGGAGCGGGGAGCTGTTTTTT
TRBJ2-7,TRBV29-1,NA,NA,CSVRLNYEQYF,TGCAGCGTTAGACTAAACTACGAGCAGTACTTC
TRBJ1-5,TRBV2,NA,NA,CASSEASLYDQPQHF,TGTGCCAGCAGTGAAGCCTCCTTATATGATCAGCCCCAGCATTTT
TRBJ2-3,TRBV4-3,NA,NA,CASSQDGGSATDTQYF,TGCGCCAGCAGCCAAGATGGCGGATCCGCCACAGATACGCAGTATTTT
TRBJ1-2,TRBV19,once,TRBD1,CASRLQGRGYTF,TGTGCCAGTAGACTACAGGGGCGAGGCTACACCTTC
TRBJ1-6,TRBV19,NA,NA,CASGEKRKSPLHF,TGTGCCAGTGGCGAAAAAAGGAAATCACCCCTCCACTTT
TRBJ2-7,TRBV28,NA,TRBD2,CASNRGSGTSGPLSYEQYF,TGTGCCAGCAATAGGGGGTCCGGGACTAGCGGCCCTCTCTCCTACGAGCAGTACTTC
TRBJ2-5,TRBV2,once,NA,CASRRLVVQETQYF,TGTGCCAGCAGAAGACTAGTCGTCCAAGAGACCCAGTACTTC
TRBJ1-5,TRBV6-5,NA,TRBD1,CASKVSLTGGEPQHF,TGTGCCAGCAAAGTCTCGCTGACAGGGGGCGAGCCCCAGCATTTT
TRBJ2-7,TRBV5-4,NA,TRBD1,CASSSGGTGGREQYF,TGTGCCAGCAGCTCGGGAGGGACAGGGGGTAGAGAGCAGTACTTC
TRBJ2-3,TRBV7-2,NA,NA,CASSEAWSNTQYF,TGTGCCAGCAGCGAGGCCTGGAGTAATACGCAGTATTTT
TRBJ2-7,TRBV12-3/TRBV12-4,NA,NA,CASSLARVYEQYF,TGTGCCAGCAGTTTAGCGCGCGTTTACGAGCAGTACTTC
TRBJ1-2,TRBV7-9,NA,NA,CASSLQGYGYGYTF,TGTGCCAGCAGCTTGCAGGGTTATGGGTATGGCTACACCTTC
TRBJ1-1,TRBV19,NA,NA,CASGAEGKLANTEAFF,TGTGCCAGTGGGGCCGAGGGGAAACTCGCGAACACTGAAGCTTTCTTT
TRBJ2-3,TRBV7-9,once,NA,CASSRDATSTDTQYF,TGTGCCAGCAGCCGGGACGCGACTAGCACAGATACGCAGTATTTT
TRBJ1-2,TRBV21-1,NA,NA,CASSKGTGNYGYTF,TGTGCCAGCAGCAAGGGGACAGGTAACTATGGCTACACCTTC
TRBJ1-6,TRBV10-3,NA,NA,CAISETGNSPLHF,TGTGCCATCAGTGAGACAGGCAATTCACCCCTCCACTTT
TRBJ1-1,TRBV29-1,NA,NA,CSASHLNTEAFF,TGCAGCGCTTCACACCTGAACACTGAAGCTTTCTTT
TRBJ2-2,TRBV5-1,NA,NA,CASSLGQGNGELFF,TGCGCCAGCAGCTTGGGGCAGGGTAACGGGGAGCTGTTTTTT
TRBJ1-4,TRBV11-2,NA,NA,CASSLGGGSWGEKLFF,TGTGCCAGCAGCTTAGGGGGAGGATCTTGGGGTGAAAAACTGTTTTTT
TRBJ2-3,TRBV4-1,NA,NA,CASSQDVLTPGSTDTQYF,TGCGCCAGCAGCCAAGATGTCCTCACTCCGGGAAGCACAGATACGCAGTATTTT
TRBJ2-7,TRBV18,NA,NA,CASSADLGEQYF,TGTGCCAGCTCCGCTGACCTGGGCGAGCAGTACTTC
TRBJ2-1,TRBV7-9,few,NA,CASSPPGGEQFF,TGTGCCAGCAGCCCCCCAGGTGGCGAGCAGTTCTTC
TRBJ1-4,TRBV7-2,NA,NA,CASSLYGTNEKLFF,TGTGCCAGCAGCCTATATGGGACTAATGAAAAACTGTTTTTT
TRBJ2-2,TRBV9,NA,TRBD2,CASSGATSGFRAGELFF,TGTGCCAGCAGCGGGGCAACTAGCGGGTTTAGGGCCGGGGAGCTGTTTTTT
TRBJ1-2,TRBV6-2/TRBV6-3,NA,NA,CASSVTVLDGYTF,TGTGCCAGCAGCGTAACAGTGTTGGATGGCTACACCTTC
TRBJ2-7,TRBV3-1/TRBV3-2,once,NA,CASRLGGEQYF,TGTGCCAGCAGACTCGGTGGGGAGCAGTACTTC